Listed here are 32 T cell receptor beta chains from one sample, sequenced in a study of beta chain features in type 1 diabetes. The investigators reverse transcribed all of the isolated RNA, so they sequenced expressed TCRB transcripts. Some clones are missing from TCRdb's copy, which holds only in-frame ones; the method was immunoSEQ multiplex PCR. The sample has 900,000 or so clones; about a sixth are singletons. Input material: naive CD4+ T cells from blood. The receptor set was obtained from a woman aged 18-35 years in good health.

The chain is built from TRBV28 and TRBJ2-1; 7 positions match TRBD2. Germline V lookup: CDR1 MDHEN, CDR2 SYDVKM. This CDR3 comprises 17 residues. J was trimmed by 4 bases and V by 3 bases; bases with no gene match: 12. DNA of the CDR3: TGTGCCAGCAGTTTTTTCCGGTCGGGAGGTTCATACAATGAGCAGTTCTTC. This encodes CASSFFRSGGSYNEQFF.

The chain is built from TRBV5-5 and TRBJ2-3; D remains unclear. This CDR3 spans 14 amino acids. Looked up from germline, CDR1 is SGHKS and CDR2 is YYEKEE (reference sequence). Trimming left V 4 bases short and J 1 base short, with 10 bases between. In nucleotides, the CDR3 is TGTGCCAGCAGCGGCCCCCAGGGCACAGATACGCAGTATTTT. Translation gives CASSGPQGTDTQYF.

This clone was seen only a few times. The chain carries TRBV4-2 and TRBJ2-7; D is ambiguous. Germline CDR1 reads LGHNA; CDR2 reads YNFKEQ. This CDR3 region has 15 residues. The ends were cut back, 1 base at V and 5 bases at J, with 15 bases in the middle. The CDR3 region has the DNA TGTGCCAGCAGCCAAGGGCCTGCACTTGTGAACGAGCAGTACTTC. It codes for CASSQGPALVNEQYF.

The chain is built from TRBV5-4 and TRBJ2-1, with 9 bases aligning to TRBD1. CDR1 is SGHNT, CDR2 YYREEE, per germline (reference sequence). V lost 4 bases and J lost 4; bases outside the gene matches: 9. The CDR3 sequence is 16 residues long. The CDR3 protein is CASSLAGTGKYNEQFF. Written as DNA, the CDR3 is TGTGCCAGCAGCCTGGCCGGGACAGGGAAATACAATGAGCAGTTCTTC.

A few counts support this clone. The rearrangement uses TRBV7-3 and TRBJ2-1; D gene unclear. V lost 9 bases and J lost 2, with 26 bases in between. Per germline, CDR1 SGHTA and CDR2 FQGTGA. This CDR3 is 18 amino acids long. The CDR3 bases are TGTGCCAGGGGATTCGATAACGGACCCCTCTCCGCCTACAATGAGCAGTTCTTC. This sequence encodes CARGFDNGPLSAYNEQFF.

The table lists this clone with a few counts. V and J are TRBV6-6 and TRBJ1-1, with D possibly being TRBD1 (5 bases). CDR1 and CDR2 (germline): MNHNY, SVGAGI (reference sequence). The CDR3 contains 14 residues. V was clipped by 7 bases and J by 0 bases, with 12 bases between them. The CDR3 nucleotides are TGTGCCAGCACCCGGGGCAGGTTGAACACTGAAGCTTTCTTT. This gives the protein CASTRGRLNTEAFF.

This clone has a single count. The chain combines TRBV11-3 with TRBJ2-7; tentatively, D is TRBD2 (5 bases). Germline CDR1 reads SGHNT; CDR2 reads YENEEA. The CDR3 length is 13 residues. Trimming took 5 bases from V and 3 from J, leaving 11 bases between them. CDR3: CASSRGGYYEQYF. In DNA form, the CDR3 reads TGTGCCAGCAGCCGTGGCGGGTACTACGAGCAGTACTTC. Full variable domain (rest looked up from reference TRBV11-3 and TRBJ2-7): EAGVVQSPRYKIIEKKQPVAFWCNPISGHNTLYWYLQNLGQGPELLIRYENEEAVDDSQLPKDRFSAERLKGVDSTLKIQPAELGDSAVYLCASSRGGYYEQYFGPGTRLTVT.

The chain links TRBV4-2 to TRBJ2-1, with D possibly TRBD2 on 5 matching bases. Trimming removed 2 bases from V and 0 bases from J, with 8 bases in between. This CDR3 has 15 residues. Germline-derived CDR1 and CDR2 are LGHNA and YNFKEQ. CDR3 protein: CASSQSGLSYNEQFF. The CDR3 nucleotides are TGTGCCAGCAGCCAAAGCGGCCTCTCCTACAATGAGCAGTTCTTC.

The V call is TRBV7-9, the J call TRBJ1-1, with 8 positions matching TRBD1. V trimming: 5 bases; J trimming: 1 base; junction bases outside the gene matches: 3. Per germline, CDR1 SEHNR and CDR2 FQNEAQ (reference sequence). CDR3 size: 14 residues. CDR3 amino acids: CASSVGQGNTEAFF. Written as DNA, the CDR3 is TGTGCCAGCAGCGTAGGACAGGGGAACACTGAAGCTTTCTTT.

This chain uses TRBV28 with TRBJ2-7; 9 positions match TRBD1. The CDR3 totals 14 residues. Germline loops: CDR1 MDHEN, CDR2 SYDVKM. J was trimmed by 4 bases and V by 6 bases; bases with no gene match: 7. The CDR3 loop is CASRPDRGEYEQYF. CDR3 coding DNA: TGTGCCAGCAGGCCGGACAGGGGAGAGTACGAGCAGTACTTC.

There are a few counts of this clone. The chain joins TRBV23-1 to TRBJ1-2; D perhaps matches TRBD1 (5 bases). TRBV23-1 is an open reading frame, and its role is uncertain. Trimming pared 2 bases from V and 4 bases from J, leaving 8 bases between. The CDR3 has 13 residues. For the CDR3, the DNA is TGCGCCAGCAGTCAAGACAGCCTCTATGGCTACACCTTC. Translating it yields CASSQDSLYGYTF.

The genes are TRBV27 and TRBJ2-5; maybe TRBD1 (6 bases). Germline CDR1 is MNHEY and CDR2 is SMNVEV (reference sequence). This CDR3 spans 13 amino acids. The ends were cut back, 4 bases at V and 2 bases at J, with 8 bases in the middle. The CDR3 DNA reads TGTGCCAGCAGTTGGGACAATCAAGAGACCCAGTACTTC. Encoded protein: CASSWDNQETQYF.

This clone was counted only a few times. The chain links TRBV20-1 to TRBJ2-7; TRBD2 matches at 8 bases. Trimming removed 6 bases from V and 3 bases from J; junction bases left unmatched: 1. This CDR3 is built from 11 residues. Germline assignment: CDR1 DFQATT and CDR2 SNEGSKA (reference sequence). CDR3 region: CSATSDYEQYF. The CDR3 region has the DNA TGCAGTGCGACTAGCGACTACGAGCAGTACTTC.

This clone showed up just a few times. V gene TRBV11-1 combines with J gene TRBJ2-1; 7 bases line up with TRBD2. CDR3 length: 16 residues. The junction had 6 bases not matched to a gene; V was cut back by 1 base and J by 3 bases. CDR1 is SGHAT, CDR2 FQDESV, per germline (reference sequence). This CDR3 is CASSLVASGSYNEQFF. In DNA form, the CDR3 reads TGTGCCAGCAGCTTAGTGGCTAGCGGCAGCTACAATGAGCAGTTCTTC.

CDR3 protein: CASSPRSYEQFF. For the CDR3, the DNA is TGTGCCAGCAGCCCCCGTTCCTATGAGCAGTTCTTC. The chain recombines TRBV7-2 with TRBJ2-1; D is ambiguous. Trimming removed 5 bases at V and 8 bases at J, with 10 bases between. This CDR3 spans 12 amino acids. Germline V gene data show CDR1 as SGHTA and CDR2 as FQGNSA.

This clone has only a few counts. Other nucleotide sequences from this sample produce the same CDR3. J is TRBJ1-1 and V is TRBV7-9; D is perhaps TRBD1 (6 bases). V was shortened by 5 bases and J by 6 bases, with 10 bases between the two germline ends. CDR1 and CDR2 from the germline V gene are SEHNR and FQNEAQ (reference sequence). The CDR3 is 12 residues long. The CDR3: CASSPQGSEAFF. Written as DNA, the CDR3 is TGTGCCAGCAGCCCGCAGGGGTCTGAAGCTTTCTTT. Looking up the rest from reference TRBV7-9 and TRBJ1-1 gives the full variable domain: DTGVSQNPRHKITKRGQNVTFRCDPISEHNRLYWYRQTLGQGPEFLTYFQNEAQLEKSRLLSDRFSAERPKGSFSTLEIQRTEQGDSAMYLCASSPQGSEAFFGQGTRLTVV.

This sequence joins TRBV6-1 and TRBJ2-2, with 7 bases lining up with TRBD2. Per the germline V gene, CDR1 is MNHNS and CDR2 is SASEGT. The CDR3 is 15 residues long. V trimming: 6 bases; J trimming: 5 bases; junction bases outside the gene matches: 9. DNA of the CDR3: TGTGCCAGCAGAGCAGGACTAGTCAGTACCGGGGAGCTGTTTTTT. This gives the protein CASRAGLVSTGELFF.

V gene TRBV5-1 combines with J gene TRBJ2-1; D may be TRBD2 (6 bases). The CDR3 spans 14 residues. Trimming removed 6 bases from V and 0 bases from J, with 10 bases in between. Germline assignment: CDR1 SGHRS and CDR2 YFSETQ. CDR3 sequence reads: CASKMTSSYNEQFF. The CDR3 nucleotides are TGCGCCAGCAAAATGACTAGCTCCTACAATGAGCAGTTCTTC.

The sample holds a few counts of this clone. The V gene is TRBV2, the J gene TRBJ1-2; D is possibly TRBD1 (6 bases). CDR1 SNHLY and CDR2 FYNNEI come from the germline V gene. The CDR3 runs to 14 residues. The ends were cut back, 6 bases at V and 3 bases at J, with 14 bases in the middle. The CDR3 DNA sequence: TGTGCCAGCAGGAGGGAAACAGGGCACTATGGCTACACCTTC. It codes for CASRRETGHYGYTF.

The V call is TRBV29-1, the J call TRBJ2-1; the match to TRBD2 covers 12 bases. The junction had 4 bases not matched to a gene; V was cut back by 6 bases and J by 4 bases. The CDR3 loop spans 14 amino acids. Germline V gene lookup returns CDR1 SQVTM and CDR2 ANQGSEA. The CDR3 reads CSVVGLAGYNEQFF. CDR3 DNA sequence: TGCAGCGTGGTGGGACTAGCGGGTTACAATGAGCAGTTCTTC.

The V call is TRBV9, the J call TRBJ2-5; 7 nucleotides align to TRBD1. Germline V CDR1 and CDR2: SGDLS, YYNGEE. V was clipped by 2 bases and J by 2 bases; unmatched bases: 6. This CDR3 spans 15 amino acids. The CDR3: CASSVERGQQETQYF. The CDR3 DNA is TGTGCCAGCAGCGTCGAAAGGGGGCAACAAGAGACCCAGTACTTC.

There are a few counts of this clone. The chain links TRBV7-2 to TRBJ2-7, with 9 nucleotides matching TRBD2. V was pared by 3 bases and J by 11 bases, with 8 bases of the junction left unmatched. Germline V lookup: CDR1 SGHTA, CDR2 FQGNSA. There are 13 residues in the CDR3. As DNA, the CDR3 is TGTGCCAGCAGCTTGGGGGTAGCGGGAGAAAAGTACTTC. This sequence encodes CASSLGVAGEKYF.

The sample holds a few counts of this clone. The chain has TRBV5-4 and TRBJ2-3; tentative D call: TRBD1 (5 bases). Germline CDR1 is SGHNT and CDR2 is YYREEE (reference sequence). V was clipped by 0 bases and J by 5 bases, with 10 bases between them. There are 14 residues in the CDR3. CDR3 coding DNA: TGTGCCAGCAGCTTGGAGATCGGACAAGATACGCAGTATTTT. Amino acid sequence: CASSLEIGQDTQYF.

V gene TRBV7-8 combines with J gene TRBJ2-1; TRBD1 agrees at 9 bases. The germline CDR1 and CDR2 sequences are SGHVS and FQNEAQ. The CDR3 contains 15 residues. Unmatched junction bases numbered 11, after V lost 5 bases and J lost 9 bases. This CDR3 is CASSRTGQGFSEQFF. Here the CDR3 DNA reads TGTGCCAGCAGCCGGACGGGACAGGGTTTTTCTGAGCAGTTCTTC.

The genes are TRBV27 and TRBJ2-7; possible D gene TRBD1, 6 bases. With 5 bases removed from V and 2 bases from J, the gap between germline ends came to 13 bases. The CDR3 contains 14 residues. CDR1 is MNHEY, CDR2 SMNVEV, per germline (reference sequence). The CDR3 here is CASSRDTHTYEQYF. As DNA, the CDR3 is TGTGCCAGCAGTAGGGACACCCACACCTACGAGCAGTACTTC.

This chain joins TRBV29-1 and TRBJ2-4; TRBD2 matches 12 bases. Germline CDR1 is SQVTM and CDR2 is ANQGSEA. V was pared by 6 bases and J by 7 bases, with 4 bases of the junction left unmatched. CDR3 length equals 13 residues. The CDR3 DNA is TGCAGCGTCCCGCTAGCGGGAGGGAACATTCAGTACTTC. It codes for CSVPLAGGNIQYF.

This clone was counted between two and nine times. V and J are TRBV11-3 and TRBJ2-3, with 8 positions matching TRBD2. Germline CDR1 reads SGHNT; CDR2 reads YENEEA. Trimming cost V 0 bases and J 2 bases; bases outside gene matches: 13. The CDR3 runs 19 residues. Written as DNA, the CDR3 is TGTGCCAGCAGCTTAGATCAGCCCGGGACTAGGAGACCCACAGATACGCAGTATTTT. The encoded protein is CASSLDQPGTRRPTDTQYF. Drawing the rest from reference TRBV11-3 and TRBJ2-3, the complete variable domain is EAGVVQSPRYKIIEKKQPVAFWCNPISGHNTLYWYLQNLGQGPELLIRYENEEAVDDSQLPKDRFSAERLKGVDSTLKIQPAELGDSAVYLCASSLDQPGTRRPTDTQYFGPGTRLTVL.

This clone was detected a few times. The chain links TRBV6-4 to TRBJ2-7, with D possibly being TRBD1 (6 bases). CDR3 length: 12 amino acids. Trimming removed 10 bases at V and 3 bases at J, with 13 bases between. The germline CDR1 and CDR2 sequences are MRHNA and SNTAGT. The CDR3 DNA is TGTGCCATCTCGACAGGAAGCTACGAGCAGTACTTC. Protein: CAISTGSYEQYF.

This clone has more than one count but fewer than ten. The rearrangement links TRBV19 to TRBJ1-2; 8 nucleotides line up with TRBD1. The V gene end was trimmed by 7 bases and the J gene end by 4 bases; junction bases not matched to a gene: 5. The CDR3 consists of 13 residues. Germline V gene lookup returns CDR1 LNHDA and CDR2 SQIVND (reference sequence). CDR3 sequence (DNA): TGTGCCAGTACTCCGACAGGGGCCTATGGCTACACCTTC. This codes for CASTPTGAYGYTF. Full variable domain (remainder filled in from reference TRBV19 and TRBJ1-2): DGGITQSPKYLFRKEGQNVTLSCEQNLNHDAMYWYRQDPGQGLRLIYYSQIVNDFQKGDIAEGYSVSREKKESFPLTVTSAQKNPTAFYLCASTPTGAYGYTFGSGTRLTVV.

The J gene is TRBJ2-7, the V gene TRBV16; 11 bases fit TRBD1. The junction had 5 bases not matched to a gene; V was cut back by 4 bases and J by 3 bases. The CDR3 totals 15 residues. Germline V gene lookup returns CDR1 KGHSY and CDR2 FQNENV. DNA for the CDR3: TGTGCCAGCAGCCGGCCGGGACAGGGGGTCTACGAGCAGTACTTC. Its protein is CASSRPGQGVYEQYF.

This clone occurred once. V usage is TRBV7-2 and J usage is TRBJ2-1, with TRBD2 identical over 8 bases. CDR1 and CDR2 from the germline V gene are SGHTA and FQGNSA. The CDR3 length is 17 residues. V lost 3 bases and J lost 8; bases outside the gene matches: 15. DNA for the CDR3: TGTGCCAGCAGCTTTGTCCCTCGGCGGGAGGCCGGCGATGAGCAGTTCTTC. Protein product: CASSFVPRREAGDEQFF.

This clone turned up a few times. The gene calls are TRBV7-2 and TRBJ2-3; D might be TRBD2 (5 bases). CDR3 length equals 17 residues. In germline, CDR1 is SGHTA, CDR2 FQGNSA. Trimming cost V 2 bases and J 0 bases, with 15 bases left between them. CDR3 in amino acids: CASSLYGAAASTDTQYF. The CDR3 nucleotides read TGTGCCAGCAGCTTATACGGAGCGGCAGCTAGCACAGATACGCAGTATTTT.